This paragraph covers one T cell receptor beta chain sequence. The sample is drawn from a study of blood T cell repertoires in COVID-19. The overall study: The study drew acute and convalescent COVID-19 samples from the United States, Italy and Spain. PBMCs, B-cell-depleted T cells, or T cells were the source of the cDNA or gDNA that made up the material.

Trimming took 4 bases from V and 7 from J, leaving 19 bases between them. In germline, CDR1 is LGHDT, CDR2 YNNKEL (reference sequence). The CDR3 consists of 15 residues. The assay was immunoSEQ multiplex PCR, and TCRdb's table has in-frame clones only and misses some. Seen here are 220,000 or so clones, approximately 90% observed once, and the top ten hold approximately 3.8%. Those enrolled, adults aged roughly 18 to 95 years, came from some 23 US areas. This clonotype was obtained from a woman between 18 and 29 years old in a cohort exposed to, infected with or recovered from COVID-19 (not recorded which). The sample was PBMCs or T cells enriched from blood (not recorded which). The chain recombines TRBV3-1 (or the pseudogene TRBV3-2) with TRBJ1-1, with D possibly matching TRBD1 (5 bases). CDR3 nucleotides: TGTGCCAGCAGCCTCACGTGGACCCCGACAGATGAAGCTTTCTTT. Protein sequence: CASSLTWTPTDEAFF.